The clone carrying this T cell receptor beta chain was seen repeatedly, ten times or more. Its antigen is unidentified. These data are taken from a study of T cell repertoires in cytomegalovirus infection. As for the study in general: HLA-C-restricted CMV epitopes, recently identified, and well-studied HLA-B-restricted ones were used by the study. In public TCR beta signatures, there were indications of both CMV infection and matching HLA type.

Via MiXCR, TCRdb re-called the reads, giving one row per CDR3 protein. The table includes some 920,000 distinct CDR3 sequences, less than 40% detected once. Study-wide findings and caveats: Summed frequency of public TCR beta families distinguished CMV carriers with the relevant HLA.

The germline V gene encodes CDR1 MNHEY and CDR2 SMNVEV (reference sequence). V was clipped by 3 bases and J by 0 bases; unmatched bases: 3. The CDR3 length is 16 residues. Sequenced material: cultured CD8+ T cells from PBMCs, taken from culture after CMV antigen stimulation. The TCR sequence derives from a human donor in good health (CMV status not recorded). Some clones in this sample may be carry-over from other donors' samples. The chain employs TRBV27 and TRBJ2-3, with 10 bases aligning to TRBD2. The CDR3 sequence: CASSFSTSGSTDTQYF. The CDR3 bases are TGTGCCAGCAGTTTCTCGACTAGCGGGAGCACAGATACGCAGTATTTT.